This T cell receptor beta chain was sequenced for a study of T cells after yellow fever vaccination. Study results and caveats: After the booster, approximately 96% of CD4 and roughly nine tenths of CD8 primary-response clones were re-detected.

This CDR3 contains 12 residues. V lost 3 bases and J 1 base, leaving 6 bases between the germline ends. Germline CDR1 and CDR2: GTSNPN and SVGIG (reference sequence). TCRdb re-analysed the 5' RACE reads in MiXCR, keeping a single row per CDR3 protein. The sample consists of approximately 300,000 distinct CDR3 sequences, 6.8% of them appearing once. As to this clonotype: Its target is unknown.

The sequences come from PBMCs, collected roughly 47 days after the first yellow fever vaccination. This chain uses TRBV30 with TRBJ2-5; D call uncertain. This sequence originates from a man between 18 and 35 years old who received the YFV17D yellow fever vaccine. The CDR3 is CAWSPFQETQYF. CDR3 nucleotides: TGTGCCTGGAGCCCTTTCCAAGAGACCCAGTACTTC.